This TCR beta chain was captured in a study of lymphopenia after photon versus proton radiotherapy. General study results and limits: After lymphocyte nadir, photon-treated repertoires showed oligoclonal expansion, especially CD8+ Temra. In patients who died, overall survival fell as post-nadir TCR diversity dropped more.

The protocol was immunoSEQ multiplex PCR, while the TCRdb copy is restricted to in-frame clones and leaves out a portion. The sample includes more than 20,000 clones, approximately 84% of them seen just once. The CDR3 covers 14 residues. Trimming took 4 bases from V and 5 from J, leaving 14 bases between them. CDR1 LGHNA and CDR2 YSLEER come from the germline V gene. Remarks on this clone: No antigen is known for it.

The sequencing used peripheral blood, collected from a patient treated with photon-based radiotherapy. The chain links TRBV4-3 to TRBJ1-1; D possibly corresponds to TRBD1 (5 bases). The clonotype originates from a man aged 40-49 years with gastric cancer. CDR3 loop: CASSLAQGDTEAFF. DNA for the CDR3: TGCGCCAGCAGCCTAGCCCAGGGTGATACTGAAGCTTTCTTT.